Given below is one T cell receptor (beta chain) in context. Unique molecular identifiers were used to barcode this TCRbeta library. In TCRdb, the PCR reads were re-called with MiXCR into one record per CDR3 protein. The repertoire includes around 500,000 distinct CDR3 sequences, about 12% of them detected once, and about 5.6% sits in the top ten. The data originate from a study of T-cell reconstitution after alpha-beta-depleted transplantation in children. This CDR3 is built from 14 residues. Germline V gene lookup returns CDR1 MNHEY and CDR2 SVGEGT. V lost 0 bases to trimming and J lost 6 bases; unmatched junction nucleotides: 0.

The sequence was obtained from a human donor who donated a stem cell graft to a child with combined immunodeficiency. This rearrangement joins TRBV6-2 or TRBV6-3 to TRBJ2-1, with 9 bases fitting TRBD2. Sequencing used PBMCs from the stem cell graft donor, obtained from the stem cell graft. The CDR3 nucleotides are TGTGCCAGCAGTTACTCGACTAGCGGCAATGAGCAGTTCTTC. Its translation is CASSYSTSGNEQFF.